Below, 6 T cell receptor beta chains from the same sample are listed, as sequenced in a study of molecular identifiers for immune sequencing clone quantification. TCRdb reprocessed the PCR reads via MiXCR and lists one record per CDR3 protein. The repertoire holds about 640,000 distinct CDR3 sequences, about 20% seen once, with 0.85% to 0.9% in the top ten. Sequencing was carried out using naive CD8+ T cells from blood, with Jurkat cell RNA spiked in. Subset described: FACS-sorted CD8+CD4-CCR7+CD45RA+ naive T cells. The source of these receptors is a human donor in good health. Some libraries in this study had Jurkat cell RNA spiked in.

About this clonotype: The conserved final phenylalanine or tryptophan is absent from the CDR3, which likely points to a read error. The J gene is TRBJ2-3, the V gene TRBV12-5, with 7 nucleotides matching TRBD2. CDR1 and CDR2 (germline): LGHNT, FRNRAP. The CDR3 is 17 amino acids. V lost 7 bases to trimming and J lost 2 bases; unmatched junction nucleotides: 15. The CDR3 DNA reads TGTGCTAGTGCCCCGGGGAGGGGACTGACTGACACAGATACGCAGTATCTT. Amino acid sequence: CASAPGRGLTDTDTQYL.

Many counts were recorded for this clonotype. J is TRBJ2-1 and V is TRBV6-5; 9 bases line up with TRBD2. Germline CDR1 and CDR2: MNHEY and SVGAGI. V dropped 0 bases and J dropped 7; count of bases not matched to a gene: 1. The CDR3 is 14 amino acids. The CDR3 DNA reads TGTGCCAGCAGTTACTCCAGCGGGGGGAATGAGCAGTTCTTC. Encoded protein: CASSYSSGGNEQFF.

Many counts were recorded for this clonotype. This chain links TRBV7-9 with TRBJ2-1, with 11 bases matching TRBD2. The CDR3 is 15 amino acids. The germline CDR1 and CDR2 sequences are SEHNR and FQNEAQ (reference sequence). Trimming at V came to 7 bases and at J to 3 bases, leaving 5 bases not matched to a gene. The CDR3 nucleotides are TGTGCCAGCAATCCTCTAGCGGGAGGCTACAATGAGCAGTTCTTC. Its protein is CASNPLAGGYNEQFF.

The rearrangement joins TRBV9 to TRBJ1-1, with D tentatively TRBD1 (5 bases). The CDR3 extends over 15 amino acids. Trimming shortened V by 3 bases and J by 0 bases, and 12 bases separated the two germline ends. Germline-derived CDR1 and CDR2 are SGDLS and YYNGEE. The CDR3 is CASSAGGPLNTEAFF. The CDR3 DNA is TGTGCCAGCAGCGCGGGGGGACCCTTGAACACTGAAGCTTTCTTT. The full variable domain, rest sourced from reference TRBV9 and TRBJ1-1, is DSGVTQTPKHLITATGQRVTLRCSPRSGDLSVYWYQQSLDQGLQFLIQYYNGEERAKGNILERFSAQQFPDLHSELNLSSLELGDSALYFCASSAGGPLNTEAFFGQGTRLTVV.

The V and J genes are TRBV7-2 and TRBJ1-2, with 7 bases aligning to TRBD1. There are 14 residues in the CDR3. CDR1 is SGHTA and CDR2 is FQGNSA in the germline V gene. Losses at the gene ends were 6 bases for V and 2 bases for J; bases not matched to a gene: 6. The CDR3 coding sequence is TGTGCCAGCAGTCCAGGGACAGACAACTATGGCTACACCTTC. Its translation: CASSPGTDNYGYTF. The full variable domain, completed using reference TRBV7-2 and TRBJ1-2, is GAGVSQSPSNKVTEKGKDVELRCDPISGHTALYWYRQSLGQGLEFLIYFQGNSAPDKSGLPSDRFSAERTGGSVSTLTIQRTQQEDSAVYLCASSPGTDNYGYTFGSGTRLTVV.

The V and J genes are TRBV19 and TRBJ1-1, with D perhaps matching TRBD1 (5 bases). Germline-derived CDR1 and CDR2 are LNHDA and SQIVND (reference sequence). Trimming stripped 9 bases from V and 8 bases from J, with 13 bases between. This CDR3 has 11 amino acids. CDR3 protein: CASFRGGEAFF. CDR3 DNA: TGTGCCAGCTTCCGGGGGGGAGAAGCTTTCTTT.